Listed here is a single TCR beta chain. The antigen remains unidentified. The sample contains more than one DNA sequence encoding this CDR3. The sample is drawn from a study of shared clonotypes between healthy human individuals. Study-wide points: Richness estimates generally favored naive over memory subsets. Sharing across four donors was highest in naive CD4 (roughly 5%) and lowest in memory CD8 (roughly 0.4%). Lower generation probabilities were found for non-shared clonotypes than for those shared by all four donors.

Assay: immunoSEQ multiplex PCR; the TCRdb copy retains only in-frame clones and omits some. The profile shows about 2.4 million clones, roughly 93% of them singletons. CD4+ cells were split into CD45RA+ naive and CD45RA-negative memory subsets. The receptor comes from a man aged 18 to 30 in good health. Some clones in this sample may be carry-over from other donors' samples. The sequencing input was naive CD4+ T cells from PBMCs. Subset described: CD45RA+ positively selected.

The CDR3 reads CASSLGQAQETQYF. CDR3 bases: TGTGCCAGCAGCCTTGGACAGGCGCAAGAGACCCAGTACTTC. V gene TRBV7-9 combines with J gene TRBJ2-5, with TRBD1 identical over 7 bases. Germline values: CDR1 SEHNR, CDR2 FQNEAQ (reference sequence). Losses at the gene ends were 5 bases for V and 2 bases for J; bases not matched to a gene: 5. This CDR3 region has 14 residues.